The 3 T cell receptor beta chains in this list originate from one sample, sequenced in a study of T cells in Graves' hyperthyroidism and ophthalmopathy. Amplified TCR beta CDR3 regions derived from RNA transcripts. Researchers ran a first-round RT-PCR on the TCR CDR3 using the HTBI primer set. From the multiplex PCR reads, TCRdb called clonotypes with MiXCR, one entry per CDR3 protein. The data contain around 450,000 distinct CDR3 sequences, roughly 13% of them singletons. Source material: blood. Receptors originate from a woman aged 18-30 years with Graves' hyperthyroidism.

This clonotype was found a few times. V gene TRBV20-1 combines with J gene TRBJ2-7; possibly TRBD2 for D (6 bases). The CDR3 runs 14 residues. Germline V gene lookup returns CDR1 DFQATT and CDR2 SNEGSKA (reference sequence). Trimming took off 3 bases at V and 0 bases at J, with 12 bases between the two ends. CDR3: CSARTGLLSYEQYF. CDR3 in DNA: TGCAGTGCTAGGACGGGACTCCTCTCCTACGAGCAGTACTTC.

This rearrangement joins TRBV27 to TRBJ2-2; D remains unclear. Trimming took off 5 bases at V and 7 bases at J, with 8 bases between the two ends. From germline, CDR1 is MNHEY and CDR2 SMNVEV (reference sequence). This CDR3 is 12 amino acids long. The CDR3 reads CASSVLVGELFF. The DNA for the CDR3 is TGTGCCAGCAGTGTTCTAGTCGGGGAGCTGTTTTTT.

This clonotype has a count of ten or more. The V and J genes are TRBV6-5 and TRBJ1-1, with 8 nucleotides matching TRBD1. The CDR3 totals 15 residues. Trimming at V came to 0 bases and at J to 5 bases, leaving 5 bases not matched to a gene. CDR1 and CDR2 from the germline V gene are MNHEY and SVGAGI. The CDR3 spells CASSYSRQGMTEAFF. The CDR3 bases are TGTGCCAGCAGTTACTCAAGACAGGGGATGACTGAAGCTTTCTTT.